The 29 T cell receptor beta chains presented below share a single source sample, sequenced in a study of blood T cell repertoires in COVID-19 (dated by TCRdb to between 2020 and 2021). Library preparation used the immunoSEQ multiplex PCR assay. What TCRdb holds here is the immuneACCESS table cut down to in-frame rearrangements. Part of the clones is not present; checked against another copy, under half of the missing clones reflect an unresolved V gene, and the others are unexplained. The table for this sample lists approximately 500,000 clones; approximately 91% of them were counted only once. The ten largest clones add up to about 8.2% of the sample. Sequences were obtained from peripheral blood. The receptors shown here come from a woman aged 45-60 years with COVID-19, enrolled during active disease.

The genes are TRBV5-4 and TRBJ1-1; 9 bases fit TRBD1. The CDR3 contains 15 residues. Germline lookup yields CDR1 SGHNT and CDR2 YYREEE (reference sequence). The V gene end was trimmed by 4 bases and the J gene end by 4 bases; junction bases not matched to a gene: 8. The CDR3 nucleotides are TGTGCCAGCAGCGCACCGGGACAGGGTGTCACTGAAGCTTTCTTT. This gives the protein CASSAPGQGVTEAFF.

This chain connects TRBV6-5 to TRBJ1-3, with TRBD1 matching over 8 bases. CDR3 length: 14 residues. Per germline, CDR1 MNHEY and CDR2 SVGAGI. Germline trimming cut 6 bases from V and 3 bases from J; bases unmatched to any gene: 4. CDR3 nucleotides: TGTGCCAGCAGATTGACAGGGGATGGAAACACCATATATTTT. Its protein is CASRLTGDGNTIYF.

This clone was counted ten times or more. The rearrangement uses TRBV2 and TRBJ2-1; 9 bases agree with TRBD2. V shed 1 base, J shed 6 bases, and the junction held 4 bases outside the gene matches. The CDR3 is 15 residues long. The germline V gene encodes CDR1 SNHLY and CDR2 FYNNEI. CDR3 DNA: TGTGCCAGCAGTGAAGTACCAGCGGGGGGCAATGAGCAGTTCTTC. Translating gives CASSEVPAGGNEQFF.

This clone showed up just once. V gene TRBV7-2 combines with J gene TRBJ1-2; D remains ambiguous. Germline CDR1 and CDR2: SGHTA and FQGNSA. This CDR3 contains 14 residues. Between the trimmed V and J ends, which lost 0 bases and 6 bases, there was a span of 11 bases. For the CDR3, the DNA is TGTGCCAGCAGCTTAGCCCCCGGAGGAAATGGCTACACCTTC. The encoded protein is CASSLAPGGNGYTF.

The chain couples TRBV15 to TRBJ2-1; 11 bases agree with TRBD2. CDR3 size: 20 residues. CDR1 LNHNV and CDR2 YYDKDF come from the germline V gene (reference sequence). Losses at the gene ends were 1 base for V and 7 bases for J; bases not matched to a gene: 18. The chain's CDR3 is CATSRGIAGGPVGAENEQFF. In DNA, the CDR3 is TGTGCCACCAGCAGAGGTATAGCGGGGGGGCCCGTGGGAGCAGAAAATGAGCAGTTCTTC. Together with reference TRBV15 and TRBJ2-1, the CDR3 gives the full variable domain: DAMVIQNPRYQVTQFGKPVTLSCSQTLNHNVMYWYQQKSSQAPKLLFHYYDKDFNNEADTPDNFQSRRPNTSFCFLDIRSPGLGDTAMYLCATSRGIAGGPVGAENEQFFGPGTRLTVL.

This rearrangement joins TRBV6-5 to TRBJ1-1; possible D gene TRBD1, 5 bases. V was cut by 2 bases and J by 4 bases, with 11 bases left in between. The CDR3 consists of 14 residues. Germline values: CDR1 MNHEY, CDR2 SVGAGI. Here the CDR3 DNA reads TGTGCCAGCAGTTACCCCGGGAGGGGCACTGAAGCTTTCTTT. Protein product: CASSYPGRGTEAFF.

The rearrangement uses TRBV21-1 and TRBJ1-2. TRBV21-1 is a pseudogene locus. The CDR3 runs 21 residues. The chain's CDR3 is CASSERSQFALKNHLSGGYTF. CDR3 DNA: TGTGCCAGCAGCGAAAGGTCACAGTTCGCGCTGAAGAACCACCTTTCGGGGGGCTACACCTTC.

The chain has TRBV30 and TRBJ2-3; the D gene is possibly TRBD2 (6 bases). CDR1 GTSNPN and CDR2 SVGIG come from the germline V gene (reference sequence). V was cut by 0 bases and J by 0 bases, with 7 bases left in between. CDR3 length: 14 residues. The DNA for the CDR3 is TGTGCCTGGAGTGTAGGACTAAGCACAGATACGCAGTATTTT. It is translated as CAWSVGLSTDTQYF.

This clone was counted once. The rearrangement joins TRBV7-6 to TRBJ2-2; D may be TRBD1 (6 bases). The CDR3 has 16 residues. Germline CDR1 is SGHVS and CDR2 is FNYEAQ. Trimming cost V 3 bases and J 3 bases, with 14 bases left between them. Here the CDR3 reads CASSLITGWDTGELFF. CDR3 nucleotide sequence: TGTGCCAGCAGCTTGATAACAGGGTGGGACACCGGGGAGCTGTTTTTT.

The chain uses TRBV7-2 and TRBJ1-1; D gene unclear. The length of the CDR3 is 16 residues. Germline CDR1 SGHTA, CDR2 FQGNSA. The germline V and J ends were trimmed by 0 bases and 2 bases, with 13 bases remaining between them. CDR3 loop: CASSLASGIPNTEAFF. The CDR3 nucleotides read TGTGCCAGCAGCTTAGCGTCCGGGATTCCAAACACTGAAGCTTTCTTT.

The chain carries TRBV24-1 and TRBJ2-2; D might be TRBD1 (6 bases). The V and J ends lost 9 bases and 2 bases respectively, with 12 bases between them. The CDR3 has 14 residues. The germline CDR1 and CDR2 sequences are KGHDR and SFDVKD. CDR3 loop: CATSMTGNTGELFF. The CDR3 DNA is TGTGCCACCTCTATGACAGGAAACACCGGGGAGCTGTTTTTT.

The chain recombines TRBV28 with TRBJ1-1, with TRBD1 identical over 7 bases. V dropped 7 bases and J dropped 2; count of bases not matched to a gene: 13. Germline CDR1 reads MDHEN; CDR2 reads SYDVKM. This CDR3 contains 16 residues. The CDR3 loop is CASTESTGTANTEAFF. CDR3 nucleotides: TGTGCCAGCACAGAGTCGACCGGGACAGCAAACACTGAAGCTTTCTTT.

The chain employs TRBV7-2 and TRBJ1-6; D uncertain. The V gene lost 2 bases and the J gene lost 5 bases, with 7 bases spanning the gap. The germline V gene has CDR1 SGHTA and CDR2 FQGNSA. CDR3 length: 14 residues. CDR3 coding DNA: TGTGCCAGCAGCTTAAGACTCAATAATTCACCCCTCCACTTT. Encoded protein: CASSLRLNNSPLHF. The whole variable domain, filled in from reference TRBV7-2 and TRBJ1-6, reads GAGVSQSPSNKVTEKGKDVELRCDPISGHTALYWYRQSLGQGLEFLIYFQGNSAPDKSGLPSDRFSAERTGGSVSTLTIQRTQQEDSAVYLCASSLRLNNSPLHFGNGTRLTVT.

V is TRBV28 and J is TRBJ1-5; perhaps TRBD1 as D (5 bases). The V gene lost 11 bases and the J gene lost 5 bases, with 16 bases spanning the gap. From germline, CDR1 is MDHEN and CDR2 SYDVKM. This CDR3 region has 13 residues. This chain's CDR3 is CASGRGVDQPQHF. The CDR3 DNA follows: TGTGCCTCCGGGCGGGGGGTCGATCAGCCCCAGCATTTT.

The genes are TRBV6-1 and TRBJ1-2, with 7 bases identical to TRBD1. Germline CDR1 and CDR2: MNHNS and SASEGT. This CDR3 has 12 amino acids. V was pared by 7 bases and J by 13 bases, with 12 bases of the junction left unmatched. This CDR3 is CASTEDRFSCTF. CDR3 nucleotide sequence: TGTGCCAGCACCGAGGACAGGTTTTCATGCACCTTC.

This sequence joins TRBV5-6 and TRBJ1-6; 7 bases line up with TRBD1. V was pared by 0 bases and J by 7 bases, with 4 bases of the junction left unmatched. The germline V gene encodes CDR1 SGHDT and CDR2 YYEEEE. The CDR3 spans 15 residues. The CDR3 DNA sequence: TGTGCCAGCAGCTTGGACTGGACAGGAAATTCACCCCTCCACTTT. Protein: CASSLDWTGNSPLHF.

This chain joins TRBV4-1 and TRBJ1-1; 9 bases fit TRBD1. V trimming: 4 bases; J trimming: 5 bases; junction bases outside the gene matches: 8. The CDR3 extends over 15 amino acids. Germline V lookup: CDR1 MGHRA, CDR2 YSYEKL. CDR3 region: CASSRGQGTETEAFF. The DNA for the CDR3 is TGCGCCAGCAGCCGCGGACAGGGGACGGAAACTGAAGCTTTCTTT.

This clone was seen only a few times. The V call is TRBV11-2, the J call TRBJ1-3, with unresolved D. Germline V gives CDR1 SGHAT, CDR2 FQNNGV. The V gene lost 3 bases and the J gene lost 5 bases, with 5 bases spanning the gap. The CDR3 length is 12 residues. DNA for the CDR3: TGTGCCAGCAGCTTTCTCCGAAACACCATATATTTT. Translation gives CASSFLRNTIYF.

The chain is built from TRBV3-1 (or the pseudogene TRBV3-2) and TRBJ2-2, with no clear D. Germline lookup yields CDR1 LGHDT and CDR2 YNNKEL (reference sequence). Trimming removed 1 base from V and 1 base from J, with 10 bases in between. The CDR3 is 16 amino acids. CDR3 sequence (DNA): TGTGCCAGCAGCCAAGGAGTAACCGTGAACACCGGGGAGCTGTTTTTT. The encoded protein is CASSQGVTVNTGELFF.

This chain uses TRBV6-1 with TRBJ2-7; TRBD2 might be the D (6 bases). The V end was cut by 2 bases, the J end by 5 bases, with 10 bases between. Germline-derived CDR1 and CDR2 are MNHNS and SASEGT. This CDR3 contains 13 residues. The CDR3 sequence: CASSEIRGNEQYF. Written as DNA, the CDR3 is TGTGCCAGCAGTGAAATTCGGGGGAACGAGCAGTACTTC.

The chain recombines TRBV6-5 with TRBJ1-1, with TRBD1 identical over 8 bases. The CDR3 consists of 15 residues. Trimming removed 6 bases from V and 1 base from J; junction bases left unmatched: 7. Germline loops: CDR1 MNHEY, CDR2 SVGAGI. The CDR3 DNA sequence: TGTGCCAGCAGGGCCGGGACAGGAAAGAACACTGAAGCTTTCTTT. This encodes CASRAGTGKNTEAFF.

The chain links TRBV19 to TRBJ2-1, with 7 bases matching TRBD1. J lost 6 bases, V lost 1 base, and 3 bases had no gene match. Germline V gives CDR1 LNHDA, CDR2 SQIVND (reference sequence). The CDR3 runs to 14 residues. DNA of the CDR3: TGTGCCAGTAGTATAGGACAGGGAATCAATGAGCAGTTCTTC. It encodes CASSIGQGINEQFF.

The rearrangement uses TRBV18 and TRBJ1-1; TRBD1 agrees at 8 bases. The germline V gene encodes CDR1 KGHSH and CDR2 LQKENI. This CDR3 spans 15 amino acids. J lost 3 bases, V lost 3 bases, and 6 bases had no gene match. CDR3 loop: CASSPQDRADTEAFF. CDR3 sequence (DNA): TGTGCCAGCTCACCCCAGGACAGGGCTGACACTGAAGCTTTCTTT. The entire variable domain, with the rest obtained from reference TRBV18 and TRBJ1-1, is as follows: NAGVMQNPRHLVRRRGQEARLRCSPMKGHSHVYWYRQLPEEGLKFMVYLQKENIIDESGMPKERFSAEFPKEGPSILRIQQVVRGDSAAYFCASSPQDRADTEAFFGQGTRLTVV.

This clone was detected a few times. The chain has TRBV3-1 (or the pseudogene TRBV3-2) and TRBJ2-7; TRBD1 is a possible D gene (5 bases). CDR3 length: 13 amino acids. V lost 0 bases and J 3 bases, leaving 6 bases between the germline ends. Germline CDR1 is LGHDT and CDR2 is YNNKEL (reference sequence). DNA of the CDR3: TGTGCCAGCAGCCAAGAGGGGCGCTACGAGCAGTACTTC. It codes for CASSQEGRYEQYF.

This sequence joins TRBV5-4 and TRBJ2-7, with a possible D match to TRBD2 (6 bases). This CDR3 contains 14 residues. Per the germline V gene, CDR1 is SGHNT and CDR2 is YYREEE (reference sequence). V dropped 3 bases and J dropped 6 bases, with 16 bases sitting between them. Written as DNA, the CDR3 is TGTGCCAGCAGCTCGGGGCGGGAATTCCTCGAGCAGTACTTC. Residues: CASSSGREFLEQYF.

The chain carries TRBV9 and TRBJ2-1, with 11 nucleotides matching TRBD2. Unmatched junction bases numbered 9, after V lost 4 bases and J lost 9 bases. Germline CDR1 SGDLS, CDR2 YYNGEE. The CDR3 covers 15 residues. CDR3 in DNA: TGTGCCAGCAGCAACCGACTAGCGGGGTACGGTGAGCAGTTCTTC. It specifies CASSNRLAGYGEQFF.

The chain recombines TRBV5-4 with TRBJ1-2; weak D call: TRBD1 (5 bases). The CDR3 runs 14 residues. Germline V lookup: CDR1 SGHNT, CDR2 YYREEE (reference sequence). The V end was cut by 0 bases, the J end by 8 bases, with 14 bases between. The CDR3 sequence is CASSLDQGEEGYTF. The DNA for the CDR3 is TGTGCCAGCAGCTTGGACCAAGGGGAGGAGGGCTACACCTTC.

Only one count was recorded for this clone. Additional DNA sequences in this sample encode the identical CDR3. The chain recombines TRBV5-6 with TRBJ1-2; no reliable D call. The CDR3 loop spans 12 amino acids. Germline V gives CDR1 SGHDT, CDR2 YYEEEE. V was trimmed by 3 bases and J by 2 bases, leaving 5 bases between them. The CDR3 spells CASSSSNYGYTF. In DNA form, the CDR3 reads TGTGCCAGCAGCTCTTCCAACTATGGCTACACCTTC.

This clone came up once. CDR3 coding DNA: TGTGCCAGCAGTTCACAAGCGGTACCCTACGAGCAGTACTTC. Its protein product is CASSSQAVPYEQYF. The rearrangement links TRBV6-2 or TRBV6-3 to TRBJ2-7; D perhaps matches TRBD2 (5 bases). Germline CDR1 reads MNHEY; CDR2 reads SVGEGT. The V end lost 4 bases, the J end lost 2 bases, and 12 bases lay between the germline ends. CDR3 size: 14 residues.